The source of this TCR beta chain is a study of CD8 T cells in ankylosing spondylitis. Trimming removed 6 bases from V and 8 bases from J, with 13 bases in between. In germline, CDR1 is MDHEN, CDR2 SYDVKM. This CDR3 spans 12 amino acids. The study, taken as a whole, reports: Ankylosing spondylitis blood seemed to carry a telltale TCR beta motif made of fewer than 10 highly homologous variants.

Many counts were recorded for this clonotype. Its antigen is undetermined. TCRdb re-called the 5' RACE reads with MiXCR, one entry per CDR3 protein. This sample carries about 390,000 distinct CDR3 sequences, around 24% of them seen once, and the ten largest clones take about a sixth. The sequencing sample was made of blood, either unsorted or a sorted T cell fraction (not recorded which). The rearrangement uses TRBV28 and TRBJ1-2; D is unclear. The clonotype comes from a male donor with ankylosing spondylitis. CDR3 protein: CASRDGPRGYTF. The CDR3, as DNA: TGTGCCAGCAGAGACGGCCCCAGGGGCTACACCTTC.